Described below is a single TCR beta chain sequence and its context. The data were obtained in a study of blood T cell repertoires in COVID-19. The CDR3 runs to 15 residues. Looked up from germline, CDR1 is SGHAT and CDR2 is FQNNGV. V was pared by 1 base and J by 5 bases, with 11 bases between. TCRdb's copy holds only in-frame clones and misses some; the assay was immunoSEQ multiplex PCR. This table holds approximately 200,000 clones, about 85% found once. V and J are TRBV11-2 and TRBJ1-4; D ambiguous. The origin of this receptor is a middle-aged man who had recovered from COVID-19. Sequences were obtained from PBMCs or T cells enriched from blood (not recorded which). The CDR3 DNA reads as TGTGCCAGCAGCTTAGGAGGCCCCCAAAATGAAAAACTGTTTTTT. It encodes CASSLGGPQNEKLFF. The complete variable domain, with remaining parts taken from reference TRBV11-2 and TRBJ1-4, reads EAGVAQSPRYKIIEKRQSVAFWCNPISGHATLYWYQQILGQGPKLLIQFQNNGVVDDSQLPKDRFSAERLKGVDSTLKIQPAKLEDSAVYLCASSLGGPQNEKLFFGSGTQLSVL.